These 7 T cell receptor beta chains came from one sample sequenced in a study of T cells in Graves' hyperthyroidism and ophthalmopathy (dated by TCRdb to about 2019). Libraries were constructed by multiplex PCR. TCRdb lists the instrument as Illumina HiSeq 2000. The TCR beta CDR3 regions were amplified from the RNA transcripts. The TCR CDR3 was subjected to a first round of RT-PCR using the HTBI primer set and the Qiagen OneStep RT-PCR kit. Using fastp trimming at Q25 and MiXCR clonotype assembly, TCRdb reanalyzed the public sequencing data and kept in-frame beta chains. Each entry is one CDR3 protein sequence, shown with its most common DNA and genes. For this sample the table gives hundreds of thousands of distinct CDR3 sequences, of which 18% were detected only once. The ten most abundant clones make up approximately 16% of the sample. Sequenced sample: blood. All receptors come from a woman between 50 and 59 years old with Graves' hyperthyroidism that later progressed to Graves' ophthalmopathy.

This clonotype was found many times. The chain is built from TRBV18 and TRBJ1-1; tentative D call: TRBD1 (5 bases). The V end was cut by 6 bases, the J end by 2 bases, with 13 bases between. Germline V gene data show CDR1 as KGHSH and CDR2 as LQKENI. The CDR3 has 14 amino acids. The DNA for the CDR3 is TGTGCCAGCTCTTCCGGGGGAATCAACACTGAAGCTTTCTTT. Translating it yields CASSSGGINTEAFF.

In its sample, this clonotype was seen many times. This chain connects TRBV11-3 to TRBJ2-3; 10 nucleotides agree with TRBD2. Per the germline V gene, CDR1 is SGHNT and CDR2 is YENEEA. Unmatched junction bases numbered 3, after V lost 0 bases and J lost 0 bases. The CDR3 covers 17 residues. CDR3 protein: CASSLDASGGSTDTQYF. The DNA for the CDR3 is TGTGCCAGCAGCTTAGACGCTAGCGGGGGTAGCACAGATACGCAGTATTTT.

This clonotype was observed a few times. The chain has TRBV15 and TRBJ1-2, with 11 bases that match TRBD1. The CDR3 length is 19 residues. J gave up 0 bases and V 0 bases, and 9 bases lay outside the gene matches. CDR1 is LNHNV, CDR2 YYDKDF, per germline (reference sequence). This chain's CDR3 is CATSRDGLGTGGANYGYTF. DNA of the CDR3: TGTGCCACCAGCAGAGATGGTCTGGGGACAGGGGGGGCTAACTATGGCTACACCTTC. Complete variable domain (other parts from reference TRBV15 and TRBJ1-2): DAMVIQNPRYQVTQFGKPVTLSCSQTLNHNVMYWYQQKSSQAPKLLFHYYDKDFNNEADTPDNFQSRRPNTSFCFLDIRSPGLGDTAMYLCATSRDGLGTGGANYGYTFGSGTRLTVV.

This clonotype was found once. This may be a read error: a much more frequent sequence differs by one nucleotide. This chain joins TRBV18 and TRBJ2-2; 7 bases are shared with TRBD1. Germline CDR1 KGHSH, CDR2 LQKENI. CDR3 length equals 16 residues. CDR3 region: CASSPNWQGDTGELLF. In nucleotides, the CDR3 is TGTGCCAGCTCACCAAATTGGCAGGGGGACACCGGGGAGCTGCTTTTT.

The CDR3 protein is CSARETLAGNTDTQYF. The CDR3 nucleotides read TGCAGTGCTAGAGAAACCCTAGCGGGGAACACAGATACGCAGTATTTT. The chain carries TRBV20-1 and TRBJ2-3, with 9 bases fitting TRBD2. CDR3 length: 16 amino acids. The germline V gene has CDR1 DFQATT and CDR2 SNEGSKA (reference sequence). V lost 0 bases and J lost 2; bases outside the gene matches: 6.

CDR3 DNA sequence: TGTGCCAGCAGCCCCACTCGGGACTACACTGGAAACACCATATATTTT. The encoded protein is CASSPTRDYTGNTIYF. This chain joins TRBV5-6 and TRBJ1-3, with D tentatively TRBD1 (5 bases). V was pared by 4 bases and J by 2 bases, with 16 bases between. Germline assignment: CDR1 SGHDT and CDR2 YYEEEE. The CDR3 covers 16 residues. Supplemented by reference TRBV5-6 and TRBJ1-3, the full variable domain reads DAGVTQSPTHLIKTRGQQVTLRCSPKSGHDTVSWYQQALGQGPQFIFQYYEEEERQRGNFPDRFSGHQFPNYSSELNVNALLLGDSALYLCASSPTRDYTGNTIYFGEGSWLTVV.

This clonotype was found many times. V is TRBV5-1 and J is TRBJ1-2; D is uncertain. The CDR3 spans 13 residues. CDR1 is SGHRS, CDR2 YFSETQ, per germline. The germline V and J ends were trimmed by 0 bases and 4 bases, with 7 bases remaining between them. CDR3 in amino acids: CASSLGLGYGYTF. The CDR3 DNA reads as TGCGCCAGCAGCTTGGGCCTGGGCTATGGCTACACCTTC.